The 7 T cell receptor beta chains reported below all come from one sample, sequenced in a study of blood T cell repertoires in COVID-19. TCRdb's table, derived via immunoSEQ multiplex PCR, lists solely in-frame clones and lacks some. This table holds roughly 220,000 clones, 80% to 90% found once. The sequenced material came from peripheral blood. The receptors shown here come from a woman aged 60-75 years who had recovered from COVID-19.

The CDR3 loop is CASSLLGGRSTDTQYF. Written as DNA, the CDR3 is TGTGCCAGCAGCCTGCTTGGAGGACGGAGCACAGATACGCAGTATTTT. The V call is TRBV7-6, the J call TRBJ2-3; D may be TRBD2 (5 bases). Trimming pared 5 bases from V and 0 bases from J, leaving 15 bases between. Per the germline V gene, CDR1 is SGHVS and CDR2 is FNYEAQ. CDR3 length: 16 amino acids.

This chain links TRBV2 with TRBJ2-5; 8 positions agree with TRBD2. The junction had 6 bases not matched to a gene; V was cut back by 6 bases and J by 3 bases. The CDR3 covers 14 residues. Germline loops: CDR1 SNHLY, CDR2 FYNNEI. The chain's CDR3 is CASRKGSGEETQYF. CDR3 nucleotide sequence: TGTGCCAGCAGGAAGGGTAGCGGGGAAGAGACCCAGTACTTC.

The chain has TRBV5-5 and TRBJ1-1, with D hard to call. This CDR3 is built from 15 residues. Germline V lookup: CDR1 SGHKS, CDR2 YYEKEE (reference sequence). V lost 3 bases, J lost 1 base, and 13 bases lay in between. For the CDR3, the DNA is TGTGCCAGCAGCTGGTGGGCGGGCGAGAACACTGAAGCTTTCTTT. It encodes CASSWWAGENTEAFF.

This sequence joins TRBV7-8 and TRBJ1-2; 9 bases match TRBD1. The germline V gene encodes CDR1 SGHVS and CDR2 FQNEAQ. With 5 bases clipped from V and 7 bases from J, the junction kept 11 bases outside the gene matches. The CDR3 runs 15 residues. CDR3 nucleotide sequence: TGTGCCAGCAGCGGGGGTGGACAGGGGCGAGGTGGCTACACCTTC. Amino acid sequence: CASSGGGQGRGGYTF.

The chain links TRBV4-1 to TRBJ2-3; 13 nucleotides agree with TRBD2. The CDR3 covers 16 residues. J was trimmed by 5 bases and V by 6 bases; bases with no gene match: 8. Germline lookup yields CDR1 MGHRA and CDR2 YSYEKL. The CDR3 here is CASRPLAGGRGDTQYF. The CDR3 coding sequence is TGCGCCAGCAGGCCACTAGCGGGGGGGAGGGGAGATACGCAGTATTTT.

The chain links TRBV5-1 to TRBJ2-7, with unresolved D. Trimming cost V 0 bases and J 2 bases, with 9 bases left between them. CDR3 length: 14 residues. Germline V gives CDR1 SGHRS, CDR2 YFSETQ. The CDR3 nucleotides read TGCGCCAGCAGCTTGGGACAAGATCCCTACGAGCAGTACTTC. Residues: CASSLGQDPYEQYF.

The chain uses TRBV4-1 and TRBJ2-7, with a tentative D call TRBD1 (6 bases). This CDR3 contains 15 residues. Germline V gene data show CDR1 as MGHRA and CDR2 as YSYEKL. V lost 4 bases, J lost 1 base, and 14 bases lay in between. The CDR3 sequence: CASSLYYGQSYEQYF. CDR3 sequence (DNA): TGCGCCAGCAGCCTTTACTATGGACAGTCCTACGAGCAGTACTTC.